This T cell receptor (beta chain) was sequenced for a study of shared clonotypes between healthy human individuals. At the level of the study: Donors, aged 18 to 49, were a couple of women and a few men. Study-level results: Clonotypes shared by all four donors outscored non-shared clonotypes in generation probability.

Donors had no recently reported acute infections or vaccinations and were HIV-negative. The CDR3 is 19 amino acids. In germline, CDR1 is SEHNR, CDR2 FQNEAQ (reference sequence). V lost 1 base, J lost 0 bases, and 20 bases lay in between. This table comes from immunoSEQ multiplex PCR, and its TCRdb copy is limited to in-frame clones, with some not included. This sample carries millions of clones, more than 80% of them seen once, and the ten largest clones take about 0.41%. Concerning this clone itself: The antigen is undetermined.

This sequence originates from a young man in good health. Some clones in this sample may be carry-over from other donors' samples. The sample was naive CD4+ T cells from PBMCs. This sample's subset: CD45RA+ positively selected. V is TRBV7-9 and J is TRBJ2-3, with D tentatively TRBD2 (5 bases). CDR3 DNA sequence: TGTGCCAGCAGCTTAGTGGGTCCAGCGCGGGCAGTAAGCACAGATACGCAGTATTTT. It encodes CASSLVGPARAVSTDTQYF.